This T cell receptor beta chain was recorded in a study of T-cell memory formation after mild COVID-19. As for the study in general: Clusters of TCRs were largely donor specific. Points from the study as a whole: Still unconfirmed is whether the second-wave clones peaking on day 37 recognized SARS-CoV-2.

The CDR3 consists of 15 residues. CDR1 SGHRS and CDR2 YFSETQ come from the germline V gene. Between the trimmed V and J ends, which lost 4 bases and 3 bases, there was a span of 15 bases. 5'RACE primed at constant segments yielded TCR alpha and TCR beta cDNA libraries bearing sample barcodes and UMIs. A single record per CDR3 protein comes from TCRdb applying MiXCR to the 5' RACE reads. The table has about 350,000 distinct CDR3 sequences, roughly 13% seen once. As for this clonotype: Antigen: not known.

This TCR came from a man aged 18 to 30 who had mild COVID-19 (a few samples of this study predate the infection). Cell type and time point are not known. V usage is TRBV5-1 and J usage is TRBJ2-3, with D perhaps assigned TRBD1 or TRBD2 (6 bases each). The sample was PBMCs or a T cell subset sorted from them (not recorded which). CDR3 DNA sequence: TGCGCCAGCAGCCCCGGAACAGGGAGGACAGATACGCAGTATTTT. This codes for CASSPGTGRTDTQYF.